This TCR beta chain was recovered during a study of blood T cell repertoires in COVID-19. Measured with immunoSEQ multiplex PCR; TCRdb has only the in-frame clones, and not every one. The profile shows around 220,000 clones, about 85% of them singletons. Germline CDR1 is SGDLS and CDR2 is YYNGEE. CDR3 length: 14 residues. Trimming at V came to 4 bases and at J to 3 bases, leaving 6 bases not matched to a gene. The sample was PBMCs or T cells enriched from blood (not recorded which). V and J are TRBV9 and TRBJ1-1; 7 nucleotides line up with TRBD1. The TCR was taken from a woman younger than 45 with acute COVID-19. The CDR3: CASSPPQGDTEAFF. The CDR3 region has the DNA TGTGCCAGCAGCCCACCCCAGGGGGACACTGAAGCTTTCTTT. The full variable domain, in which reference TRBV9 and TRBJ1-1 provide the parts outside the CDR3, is DSGVTQTPKHLITATGQRVTLRCSPRSGDLSVYWYQQSLDQGLQFLIQYYNGEERAKGNILERFSAQQFPDLHSELNLSSLELGDSALYFCASSPPQGDTEAFFGQGTRLTVV.